These 16 T cell receptor beta chains originate from one sample sequenced in a study of cytomegalovirus exposure and HLA in healthy donors. The PCR ran on 60 Vbeta and 13 Jbeta primers. Produced via immunoSEQ multiplex PCR; TCRdb's table is partial and in-frame only. The sample includes tens of thousands of clones, about two thirds of them seen just once. Sequencing used PBMCs. The receptors come from a woman aged 30 to 39 in good health and CMV-seronegative.

This clone was counted only a few times. This chain connects TRBV2 to TRBJ2-7; perhaps TRBD2 as D (5 bases). CDR1 and CDR2 from the germline V gene are SNHLY and FYNNEI. Trimming stripped 0 bases from V and 6 bases from J, with 15 bases between. The CDR3 totals 15 residues. CDR3: CASSEAYGRGSEQYF. The CDR3 nucleotides are TGTGCCAGCAGTGAAGCCTACGGCCGGGGTAGCGAGCAGTACTTC.

The rearrangement links TRBV7-6 to TRBJ2-7, with TRBD1 matching 9 bases. Germline trimming cut 1 base from V and 1 base from J; bases unmatched to any gene: 2. CDR3 length: 15 residues. Germline V gene sequence: CDR1 SGHVS, CDR2 FNYEAQ. DNA of the CDR3: TGTGCCAGCAGCTTAGAAGGGACAGGGTCCTACGAGCAGTACTTC. It specifies CASSLEGTGSYEQYF.

This clone was seen only once. The genes are TRBV28 and TRBJ1-1, with a weak D call TRBD1 (5 bases). The CDR3 length is 16 residues. Germline CDR1 is MDHEN and CDR2 is SYDVKM. The V end was cut by 5 bases, the J end by 3 bases, with 19 bases between. The CDR3 here is CASSPRGIQPDTEAFF. CDR3 in DNA: TGTGCCAGCAGTCCCCGGGGGATCCAGCCGGACACTGAAGCTTTCTTT.

The rearrangement joins TRBV30 to TRBJ1-3, with unresolved D. The V and J ends lost 3 bases and 0 bases respectively, with 12 bases between them. Germline CDR1 and CDR2: GTSNPN and SVGIG (reference sequence). This CDR3 comprises 15 residues. The CDR3 here is CAWRAGFPSGNTIYF. CDR3 in DNA: TGTGCCTGGAGAGCAGGATTCCCCTCTGGAAACACCATATATTTT.

J is TRBJ2-5 and V is TRBV5-8, with a weak D call TRBD1 (5 bases). Between the trimmed V and J ends, which lost 0 bases and 4 bases, there was a span of 19 bases. The CDR3 totals 17 residues. Looked up from germline, CDR1 is SGHTS and CDR2 is YDEGEE. The CDR3 DNA follows: TGTGCCAGCAGCTTGGTTTTGGGCAGGGATATAGGAGAGACCCAGTACTTC. It specifies CASSLVLGRDIGETQYF.

The chain joins TRBV30 to TRBJ2-1; 7 bases match TRBD1. The ends lost 4 bases at V and 4 bases at J; junction bases unmatched: 4. This CDR3 contains 13 residues. Germline values: CDR1 GTSNPN, CDR2 SVGIG (reference sequence). CDR3: CAWKGAIYNEQFF. CDR3 nucleotide sequence: TGTGCCTGGAAGGGGGCTATATACAATGAGCAGTTCTTC.

The rearrangement uses TRBV4-1 and TRBJ2-1, with D perhaps TRBD2 (5 bases). The CDR3 is 14 residues long. Trimming left V 0 bases short and J 4 bases short, with 7 bases between. Germline-derived CDR1 and CDR2 are MGHRA and YSYEKL. The CDR3 region has the DNA TGCGCCAGCAGCCAAGAGGACTTATACAATGAGCAGTTCTTC. It codes for CASSQEDLYNEQFF.

The J gene is TRBJ2-5, the V gene TRBV6-5; 7 bases line up with TRBD2. Judging by the DNA end, TRBJ2-7 fits better; the J call may be wrong. CDR1 is MNHEY and CDR2 is SVGAGI in the germline V gene. CDR3 length equals 15 residues. The CDR3 reads CASSYSLAATYEQYF. In DNA, the CDR3 is TGTGCCAGCAGTTACTCCCTAGCGGCGACCTACGAGCAGTACTTC.

V gene TRBV5-1 combines with J gene TRBJ1-2, with 7 bases that match TRBD1. Germline assignment: CDR1 SGHRS and CDR2 YFSETQ. The CDR3 totals 14 residues. The J segment lost 3 bases and the V segment lost 0 bases, leaving 2 bases of the junction unmatched. The CDR3 sequence is CASSLGTGDYGYTF. The CDR3 DNA is TGCGCCAGCAGCTTGGGTACAGGGGACTATGGCTACACCTTC.

There are a few counts of this clone. The chain has TRBV27 and TRBJ1-1; tentatively, D is TRBD1 (5 bases). CDR1 and CDR2 from the germline V gene are MNHEY and SMNVEV (reference sequence). The CDR3 has 13 amino acids. The germline V and J ends were trimmed by 0 bases and 8 bases, with 10 bases remaining between them. Written as DNA, the CDR3 is TGTGCCAGCAGTTTATCGTGGGGGGAGGAAGCTTTCTTT. It yields the protein CASSLSWGEEAFF.

The CDR3 loop reads CASSDGTGEEAFF. The CDR3 DNA is TGCGCCAGCAGCGACGGGACAGGGGAGGAAGCTTTCTTT. The J gene is TRBJ1-1, the V gene TRBV5-1, with TRBD1 matching 10 bases. Losses at the gene ends were 4 bases for V and 8 bases for J; bases not matched to a gene: 5. Germline CDR1 SGHRS, CDR2 YFSETQ. CDR3 length equals 13 residues.

This clone was recorded once. This chain connects TRBV29-1 to TRBJ1-4; weak D call: TRBD1 (6 bases). V was trimmed by 7 bases and J by 14 bases, leaving 17 bases between them. The CDR3 contains 11 residues. Germline V lookup: CDR1 SQVTM, CDR2 ANQGSEA. The CDR3 sequence: CSATGGGTLFF. The CDR3 DNA sequence: TGCAGCGCCACGGGGGGGGGCACTCTGTTTTTT.

The chain links TRBV6-1 to TRBJ2-7; TRBD2 might be the D (7 bases). The V gene's germline CDR1 is MNHNS and CDR2 SASEGT. This CDR3 has 13 residues. V lost 7 bases and J 2 bases, leaving 12 bases between the germline ends. CDR3 sequence (DNA): TGTGCCAGCACCCAAGGGGGGGCCTACGAGCAGTACTTC. Its translation is CASTQGGAYEQYF.

V and J are TRBV19 and TRBJ1-2; D perhaps matches TRBD1 (6 bases). The V gene's germline CDR1 is LNHDA and CDR2 SQIVND (reference sequence). V lost 7 bases, J lost 7 bases, and 19 bases lay in between. This CDR3 has 14 residues. Here the CDR3 reads CASTSLAGALGYTF. The DNA of the CDR3 is TGTGCCAGTACCAGCTTAGCGGGGGCGCTTGGCTACACCTTC.

The chain joins TRBV4-1 to TRBJ1-4; the D gene is possibly TRBD1 (5 bases). Trimming removed 6 bases at V and 0 bases at J, with 23 bases between. The CDR3 totals 19 residues. Germline values: CDR1 MGHRA, CDR2 YSYEKL. The CDR3 sequence is CASRPSSQVPAPTNEKLFF. In DNA form, the CDR3 reads TGCGCCAGCAGACCAAGTTCACAGGTACCCGCCCCAACTAATGAAAAACTGTTTTTT.

This sequence joins TRBV30 and TRBJ1-3, with D perhaps matching TRBD1 (6 bases). In germline, CDR1 is GTSNPN, CDR2 SVGIG (reference sequence). This CDR3 contains 16 residues. V was pared by 0 bases and J by 4 bases, with 16 bases between. The CDR3 bases are TGTGCCTGGAGTGTAGCTCGGACAGATGGGGGAAACACCATATATTTT. Translation: CAWSVARTDGGNTIYF.